This TCR beta chain is from a study of blood T cell repertoires in COVID-19. Overall study: Donors in the United States, Italy and Spain gave samples during acute or convalescent COVID-19. The cDNA or gDNA used as material had been derived from T cells, B-cell-depleted T cells, or PBMCs.

Study processing details: Amplification from reference gene primers served as the basis for estimated nucleated cell counts. TCRdb keeps only in-frame clones here, not all; method: immunoSEQ multiplex PCR. D and trimming were read from the DNA, whereas the V and J calls and clone size are those reported in that table. The sample gives 130,000 or so clones, roughly 85% of which show up once; approximately 4.2% is in the top ten. J was trimmed by 8 bases and V by 9 bases; bases with no gene match: 9. The length of the CDR3 is 13 residues. The receptor's source is a man aged 35-49 years with acute or convalescent COVID-19. The sequencing input was peripheral blood. The chain is built from TRBV12-3 or TRBV12-4 and TRBJ1-5; 8 bases line up with TRBD1. DNA for the CDR3: TGTGCCAGTGGCAAGACAGGGGATGAGCCCCAGCATTTT. Translated, it gives CASGKTGDEPQHF.